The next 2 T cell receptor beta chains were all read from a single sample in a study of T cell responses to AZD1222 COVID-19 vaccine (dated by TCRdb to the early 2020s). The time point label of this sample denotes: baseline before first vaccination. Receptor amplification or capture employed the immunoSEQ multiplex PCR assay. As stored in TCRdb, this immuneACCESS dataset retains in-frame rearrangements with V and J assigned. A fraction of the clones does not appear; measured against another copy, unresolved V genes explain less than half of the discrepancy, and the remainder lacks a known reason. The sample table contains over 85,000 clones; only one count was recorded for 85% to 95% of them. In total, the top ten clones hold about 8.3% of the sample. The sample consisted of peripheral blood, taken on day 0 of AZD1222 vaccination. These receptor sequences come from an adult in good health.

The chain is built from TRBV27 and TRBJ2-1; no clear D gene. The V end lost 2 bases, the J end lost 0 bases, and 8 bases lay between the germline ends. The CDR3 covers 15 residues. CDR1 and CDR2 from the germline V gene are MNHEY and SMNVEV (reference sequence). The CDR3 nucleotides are TGTGCCAGCAGTTTAGCCCTAAGCTCCTACAATGAGCAGTTCTTC. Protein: CASSLALSSYNEQFF.

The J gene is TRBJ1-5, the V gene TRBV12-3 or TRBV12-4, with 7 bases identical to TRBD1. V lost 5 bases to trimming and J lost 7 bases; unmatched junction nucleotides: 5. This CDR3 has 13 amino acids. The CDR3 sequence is CASSIGQAQPQHF. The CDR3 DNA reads TGTGCCAGCAGTATAGGACAGGCGCAGCCCCAGCATTTT.